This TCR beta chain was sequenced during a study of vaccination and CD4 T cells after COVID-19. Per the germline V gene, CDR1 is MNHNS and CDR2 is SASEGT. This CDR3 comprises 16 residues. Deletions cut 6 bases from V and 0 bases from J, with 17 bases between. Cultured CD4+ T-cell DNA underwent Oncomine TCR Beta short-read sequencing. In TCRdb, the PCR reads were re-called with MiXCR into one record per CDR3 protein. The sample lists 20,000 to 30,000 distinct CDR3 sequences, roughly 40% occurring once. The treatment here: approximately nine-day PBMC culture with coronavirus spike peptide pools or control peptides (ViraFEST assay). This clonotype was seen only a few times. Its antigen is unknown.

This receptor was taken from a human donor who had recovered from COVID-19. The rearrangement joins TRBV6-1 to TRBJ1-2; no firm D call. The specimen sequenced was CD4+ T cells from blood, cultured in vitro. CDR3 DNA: TGTGCCAGCAGGCCCCCTTTCGGCGATACTAACTATGGCTACACCTTC. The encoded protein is CASRPPFGDTNYGYTF.